These T cell receptor beta chains were read from a single sample in a study of CD8 T cell repertoires and HIV-1 epitope variants. These receptors' antigens are unknown. TCRdb keeps only in-frame clones here, not all; method: immunoSEQ multiplex PCR. The sample contains thousands of clones, around 67% of which appear only once. Sequencing was performed on cultured CD8+ T cells derived from PBMCs. These receptors were taken from a male donor with HIV. Each CDR3 is given with its conserved first and last residue.

v_gene,j_gene,CDR3aa
TRBV6-5,TRBJ2-7,CASSYSRQSSYEQYF
TRBV5-6,TRBJ2-1,CASSLAGESSYNEQFF
TRBV9,TRBJ2-7,CASSVVPHEQYF
TRBV10-1,TRBJ1-2,CASSETGTGDYGYTF
TRBV30,TRBJ1-1,CAWPPGLEHNTEAFF
TRBV28,TRBJ2-1,CASTRTSGRSNEQFF
TRBV6-1,TRBJ2-6,CAISESLGVSGANVLTF
TRBV6-5,TRBJ2-7,CASSYLEGHEQYF
TRBV4-1,TRBJ1-1,CASSQDVGQGNTEAFF
TRBV6-6,TRBJ1-5,CATSTPYSNQPQHF
TRBV7-8,TRBJ1-2,CASRWTGLPGYGYTF